This TCR beta chain appears in the sequencing data of a study of shared clonotypes between healthy human individuals. In regard to this clone: Antigen specificity is unknown.

Every donor was a Caucasian adult from Nashville, Tennessee. At a deep level, the assay was run. In the source study's methods: Filtering was not the same, since immunoSEQ gave junction-only sequences without quality scores. Produced via immunoSEQ multiplex PCR; TCRdb's table is partial and in-frame only. The DNA was the basis for D and trimming; V, J and clone size are from that table. The sample has 1.6 million or so clones, around 97% seen once; the top ten hold approximately 1%. Study findings and constraints: Clonotypes that were shared across four donors made up approximately 5% of naive CD4 clonotypes.

Sequencing was done on a sample of naive CD4+ T cells sorted from blood. Subset of the sample: CD45RA+ positively selected. This receptor was obtained from a man younger than 40 in good health.

For the CDR3, the DNA is TGTGCCAGCAGTCGACTTAGGAATGAGCAGTTCTTC. Translation: CASSRLRNEQFF. This chain links TRBV6-5 with TRBJ2-1; D gene ambiguous. V was shortened by 5 bases and J by 7 bases, with 9 bases between the two germline ends. Germline CDR1 MNHEY, CDR2 SVGAGI. The CDR3 covers 12 residues.